This entry lists 32 T cell receptor beta chains sequenced from one sample in a study of T cell changes during pregnancy in multiple sclerosis. Data came from immunoSEQ multiplex PCR; TCRdb stores just in-frame clones and leaves some out. The repertoire has some 100,000 clones, 80% to 95% of them found once; the top ten carry around 3.2%. The sample here was peripheral blood, taken in the second trimester of pregnancy. All receptors derive from a female donor with multiple sclerosis, enrolled in a pregnancy study.

The count of this clone is one. The chain has TRBV14 and TRBJ1-1; D not certain. Germline CDR1 and CDR2: SGHDN and FVKESK. V was clipped by 3 bases and J by 4 bases, with 18 bases between them. The CDR3 consists of 16 residues. The chain's CDR3 is CASSHIRQALGTEAFF. CDR3 in DNA: TGTGCCAGCAGCCACATAAGGCAGGCGTTGGGCACTGAAGCTTTCTTT.

The V call is TRBV11-1, the J call TRBJ2-2; 7 nucleotides agree with TRBD2. V dropped 1 base and J dropped 2; count of bases not matched to a gene: 7. Germline values: CDR1 SGHAT, CDR2 FQDESV (reference sequence). The CDR3 has 17 residues. The CDR3 DNA sequence: TGTGCCAGCAGCTTAGGGGACGGGACTATAAACACCGGGGAGCTGTTTTTT. Its translation: CASSLGDGTINTGELFF.

J is TRBJ2-2 and V is TRBV5-1, with 8 positions matching TRBD1. The ends lost 3 bases at V and 6 bases at J; junction bases unmatched: 7. Germline-derived CDR1 and CDR2 are SGHRS and YFSETQ. The CDR3 sequence is 15 residues long. CDR3 nucleotides: TGCGCCAGCAGCTGGACAGGGCTGGGGGCCGGGGAGCTGTTTTTT. Translated, it gives CASSWTGLGAGELFF.

The chain recombines TRBV27 with TRBJ1-5, with unresolved D. This CDR3 spans 14 amino acids. Germline V gives CDR1 MNHEY, CDR2 SMNVEV (reference sequence). Trimming cost V 2 bases and J 2 bases, with 7 bases left between them. CDR3 sequence (DNA): TGTGCCAGCAGTTTACTATACGGCAATCAGCCCCAGCATTTT. It specifies CASSLLYGNQPQHF.

The CDR3 bases are TGCAGCGCCCTCAGCGTCACCGGGGAGCTGTTTTTT. Protein: CSALSVTGELFF. V usage is TRBV29-1 and J usage is TRBJ2-2, with D uncertain. This CDR3 is built from 12 residues. The germline CDR1 and CDR2 sequences are SQVTM and ANQGSEA. Trimming pared 7 bases from V and 4 bases from J, leaving 10 bases between.

This chain uses TRBV7-9 with TRBJ2-7, with no clear D. This CDR3 has 13 amino acids. Germline V lookup: CDR1 SEHNR, CDR2 FQNEAQ (reference sequence). V shed 1 base and J shed 2 bases, with 6 bases lying between them. The CDR3 DNA sequence: TGTGCCAGCAGCTTAGTTCAGGCCTACGAGCAGTACTTC. Protein product: CASSLVQAYEQYF.

The V gene is TRBV28, the J gene TRBJ2-1, with 8 nucleotides matching TRBD2. V lost 10 bases and J lost 4; bases outside the gene matches: 6. Germline V lookup: CDR1 MDHEN, CDR2 SYDVKM. The CDR3 length is 13 residues. CDR3 amino acids: CATLLADYNEQFF. CDR3 in DNA: TGTGCCACCCTACTAGCGGATTACAATGAGCAGTTCTTC.

The rearrangement joins TRBV9 to TRBJ2-3; 8 bases match TRBD1. V lost 0 bases and J lost 3; bases outside the gene matches: 3. The CDR3 covers 15 residues. CDR1 and CDR2 from the germline V gene are SGDLS and YYNGEE. The DNA for the CDR3 is TGTGCCAGCAGCGTAGGAACAGGGGGTACAGATACGCAGTATTTT. This translates into CASSVGTGGTDTQYF.

This clone was picked up one time. This rearrangement joins TRBV6-5 to TRBJ2-1, with a possible D match to TRBD2 (5 bases). Germline CDR1 reads MNHEY; CDR2 reads SVGAGI. V shed 6 bases and J shed 3 bases, with 12 bases lying between them. The CDR3 runs to 14 residues. In DNA form, the CDR3 reads TGTGCCAGCAGATCGAACCGGGACTACAATGAGCAGTTCTTC. It is translated as CASRSNRDYNEQFF.

The chain links TRBV11-1 to TRBJ2-1; TRBD2 aligns across 10 bases. V lost 5 bases, J lost 9 bases, and 7 bases stayed unmatched. Germline V gene sequence: CDR1 SGHAT, CDR2 FQDESV (reference sequence). This CDR3 spans 14 amino acids. The CDR3: CASSPGLARGEQFF. The CDR3 DNA follows: TGTGCCAGCAGCCCGGGACTAGCGCGCGGTGAGCAGTTCTTC.

The chain has TRBV19 and TRBJ2-7; 10 nucleotides match TRBD1. V lost 6 bases to trimming and J lost 4 bases; unmatched junction nucleotides: 6. The CDR3 contains 14 residues. Germline V gene lookup returns CDR1 LNHDA and CDR2 SQIVND (reference sequence). The DNA of the CDR3 is TGTGCCAGTAGCCGGACAGGGGGTAGGTACGAGCAGTACTTC. It encodes CASSRTGGRYEQYF.

CDR3 sequence reads: CASSLERSPEAFF. The CDR3 nucleotides are TGTGCCAGCAGCTTGGAAAGGAGTCCTGAAGCTTTCTTT. The chain links TRBV5-6 to TRBJ1-1; unclear D gene. V was clipped by 0 bases and J by 6 bases, with 9 bases between them. Germline V gene sequence: CDR1 SGHDT, CDR2 YYEEEE. The CDR3 totals 13 residues.

The chain is built from TRBV6-6 and TRBJ2-3; a weak D match, TRBD2 (6 bases). The CDR3 runs 15 residues. Trimming stripped 10 bases from V and 2 bases from J, with 19 bases between. In germline, CDR1 is MNHNY, CDR2 SVGAGI (reference sequence). This CDR3 is CATDTDYPYTDTQYF. The CDR3 bases are TGTGCCACCGATACGGACTACCCTTACACAGATACGCAGTATTTT.

This rearrangement joins TRBV14 to TRBJ2-3, with 9 nucleotides matching TRBD1. Looked up from germline, CDR1 is SGHDN and CDR2 is FVKESK. The CDR3 has 15 amino acids. Trimming removed 5 bases from V and 4 bases from J; junction bases left unmatched: 7. The CDR3 region has the DNA TGTGCCAGCAGCGACAGGGGGAAAGGCTCAGATACGCAGTATTTT. As protein: CASSDRGKGSDTQYF.

The chain has TRBV6-4 and TRBJ2-1; no firm D call. This CDR3 has 16 residues. Germline CDR1 is MRHNA and CDR2 is SNTAGT. Trimming took off 6 bases at V and 0 bases at J, with 15 bases between the two ends. CDR3 loop: CASSPAQRDSYNEQFF. The CDR3 region has the DNA TGTGCCAGCAGCCCGGCCCAGCGCGACTCCTACAATGAGCAGTTCTTC.

The chain couples TRBV27 to TRBJ2-7; 14 nucleotides line up with TRBD2. The V gene's germline CDR1 is MNHEY and CDR2 SMNVEV (reference sequence). V trimming: 6 bases; J trimming: 3 bases; junction bases outside the gene matches: 10. The CDR3 runs to 17 residues. The CDR3: CASRRGTSGSGDYEQYF. In DNA, the CDR3 is TGTGCCAGCAGACGAGGGACTAGCGGGAGCGGGGACTACGAGCAGTACTTC.

The J gene is TRBJ1-1, the V gene TRBV6-1; D call uncertain. CDR3 length: 13 amino acids. Trimming cost V 7 bases and J 0 bases, with 9 bases left between them. Germline CDR1 is MNHNS and CDR2 is SASEGT. The CDR3 region is CASMGNVNTEAFF. The CDR3 DNA reads as TGTGCCAGCATGGGCAATGTGAACACTGAAGCTTTCTTT.

The chain uses TRBV6-1 and TRBJ1-2; maybe TRBD1 (5 bases). V was trimmed by 2 bases and J by 1 base, leaving 5 bases between them. Germline CDR1 reads MNHNS; CDR2 reads SASEGT. This CDR3 has 13 residues. The CDR3 sequence is CASSEQGNYGYTF. CDR3 in DNA: TGTGCCAGCAGTGAACAGGGTAACTATGGCTACACCTTC.

The chain has TRBV12-1 and TRBJ2-7; TRBD2 is taken as the D call from the table, unchecked against the DNA. TRBV12-1 is marked as a pseudogene. The CDR3 runs to 15 residues. CDR3 nucleotide sequence: TGTGCCAGCAGCTTTTTTGCGGGAGAAAGATACGAGCAGTACTTC. As protein: CASSFFAGERYEQYF.

This clone came up once. This chain uses TRBV7-9 with TRBJ2-1; possibly TRBD1 for D (6 bases). Trimming shortened V by 5 bases and J by 5 bases, and 16 bases separated the two germline ends. The CDR3 totals 15 residues. Germline V gene sequence: CDR1 SEHNR, CDR2 FQNEAQ (reference sequence). The CDR3: CASSRTLGANNEQFF. The CDR3 coding sequence is TGTGCCAGCAGCCGGACCCTGGGGGCGAACAATGAGCAGTTCTTC.

V is TRBV28 and J is TRBJ2-7, with D perhaps TRBD2 (5 bases). CDR3 size: 15 residues. Germline V CDR1 and CDR2: MDHEN, SYDVKM. V gave up 3 bases and J gave up 3 bases, with 15 bases separating them. The CDR3 DNA is TGTGCCAGCAGTTTTGTTCGGGAATGGAGCTACGAGCAGTACTTC. It codes for CASSFVREWSYEQYF.

This CDR3 is CASSQDRGSGNQPQHF. CDR3 DNA sequence: TGTGCCAGCAGCCAAGATAGGGGGTCGGGCAATCAGCCCCAGCATTTT. V is TRBV4-2 and J is TRBJ1-5, with D perhaps matching TRBD1 (6 bases). CDR1 LGHNA and CDR2 YNFKEQ come from the germline V gene. The CDR3 sequence is 16 residues long. Trimming took 0 bases from V and 2 from J, leaving 11 bases between them.

This sequence joins TRBV6-1 and TRBJ2-3; 7 bases map to TRBD2. CDR1 and CDR2 (germline): MNHNS, SASEGT. J was trimmed by 3 bases and V by 3 bases; bases with no gene match: 6. This CDR3 region has 15 residues. CDR3 sequence reads: CASSDLLAVTDTQYF. CDR3 sequence (DNA): TGTGCCAGCAGTGATCTCCTAGCGGTAACAGATACGCAGTATTTT.

The chain recombines TRBV27 with TRBJ2-3, with a weak D call TRBD2 (5 bases). CDR1 is MNHEY, CDR2 SMNVEV, per germline (reference sequence). The germline V and J ends were trimmed by 7 bases and 2 bases, with 16 bases remaining between them. This CDR3 has 15 residues. The CDR3 loop reads CASTALGVVTDTQYF. DNA of the CDR3: TGTGCCAGCACGGCCCTCGGGGTGGTCACAGATACGCAGTATTTT.

The genes are TRBV5-4 and TRBJ2-4; 12 positions match TRBD1. Losses at the gene ends were 5 bases for V and 8 bases for J; bases not matched to a gene: 20. The germline V gene has CDR1 SGHNT and CDR2 YYREEE (reference sequence). CDR3 length: 19 residues. CDR3 nucleotides: TGTGCCAGCAGACAGCCGGGACAGGGGGCGCAGAGGGATCCACACATTCAGTACTTC. Encoded protein: CASRQPGQGAQRDPHIQYF. Full variable domain (outside the CDR3, taken from reference TRBV5-4 and TRBJ2-4): ETGVTQSPTHLIKTRGQQVTLRCSSQSGHNTVSWYQQALGQGPQFIFQYYREEENGRGNFPPRFSGLQFPNYSSELNVNALELDDSALYLCASRQPGQGAQRDPHIQYFGAGTRLSVL.

The genes are TRBV6-4 and TRBJ1-2; 8 nucleotides agree with TRBD1. Unmatched junction bases numbered 5, after V lost 0 bases and J lost 5 bases. Germline CDR1 and CDR2: MRHNA and SNTAGT. This CDR3 comprises 15 residues. The CDR3 region has the DNA TGTGCCAGCAGTGACTCGAGACAGGGGAATTATGGCTACACCTTC. Amino acid sequence: CASSDSRQGNYGYTF.

In its sample, this clone was seen once. This chain uses TRBV30 with TRBJ1-2, with 7 bases matching TRBD1. With 2 bases clipped from V and 4 bases from J, the junction kept 7 bases outside the gene matches. The germline V gene encodes CDR1 GTSNPN and CDR2 SVGIG (reference sequence). This CDR3 is built from 14 residues. The DNA for the CDR3 is TGTGCCTGGAGTCCTGACAGGGTGGTCTATGGCTACACCTTC. It specifies CAWSPDRVVYGYTF.

The chain has TRBV5-4 and TRBJ2-1, with D unresolved. Germline V gives CDR1 SGHNT, CDR2 YYREEE (reference sequence). The CDR3 length is 16 residues. V dropped 7 bases and J dropped 0 bases, with 17 bases sitting between them. CDR3 nucleotide sequence: TGTGCCAGCTCCGATTCCCTCGCGAGCTCCTACAATGAGCAGTTCTTC. Translated, it gives CASSDSLASSYNEQFF.

The chain recombines TRBV19 with TRBJ1-2; no clear D. CDR1 is LNHDA, CDR2 SQIVND, per germline (reference sequence). Trimming took 4 bases from V and 4 from J, leaving 7 bases between them. The CDR3 contains 12 residues. DNA of the CDR3: TGTGCCAGTAGTACTAGTTTCTATGGCTACACCTTC. As protein: CASSTSFYGYTF.

V usage is TRBV11-2 and J usage is TRBJ2-7; TRBD2 matches 7 bases. Unmatched junction bases numbered 7, after V lost 2 bases and J lost 6 bases. This CDR3 spans 14 amino acids. Germline-derived CDR1 and CDR2 are SGHAT and FQNNGV. CDR3 protein: CASSLLRGTVEQYF. In DNA, the CDR3 is TGTGCCAGCAGCTTACTGCGGGGGACCGTCGAGCAGTACTTC. The whole variable domain, remainder taken from reference TRBV11-2 and TRBJ2-7, is EAGVAQSPRYKIIEKRQSVAFWCNPISGHATLYWYQQILGQGPKLLIQFQNNGVVDDSQLPKDRFSAERLKGVDSTLKIQPAKLEDSAVYLCASSLLRGTVEQYFGPGTRLTVT.

This sequence joins TRBV19 and TRBJ1-1; D gene uncertain. This CDR3 contains 11 residues. V lost 3 bases and J lost 6, with 5 bases in between. The germline V gene encodes CDR1 LNHDA and CDR2 SQIVND (reference sequence). The CDR3 nucleotides are TGTGCCAGTAGTATTGGCTCTGAAGCTTTCTTT. Its translation: CASSIGSEAFF. Combining the CDR3 with reference TRBV19 and TRBJ1-1 gives the whole variable domain DGGITQSPKYLFRKEGQNVTLSCEQNLNHDAMYWYRQDPGQGLRLIYYSQIVNDFQKGDIAEGYSVSREKKESFPLTVTSAQKNPTAFYLCASSIGSEAFFGQGTRLTVV.

This clone came up once. The chain employs TRBV6-6 and TRBJ1-3; D perhaps matches TRBD1 (5 bases). The germline CDR1 and CDR2 sequences are MNHNY and SVGAGI (reference sequence). The CDR3 contains 16 residues. Trimming stripped 7 bases from V and 0 bases from J, with 16 bases between. Written as DNA, the CDR3 is TGTGCCAGCATTCCCCGGGTCCAGGGCTCTGGAAACACCATATATTTT. Protein sequence: CASIPRVQGSGNTIYF.